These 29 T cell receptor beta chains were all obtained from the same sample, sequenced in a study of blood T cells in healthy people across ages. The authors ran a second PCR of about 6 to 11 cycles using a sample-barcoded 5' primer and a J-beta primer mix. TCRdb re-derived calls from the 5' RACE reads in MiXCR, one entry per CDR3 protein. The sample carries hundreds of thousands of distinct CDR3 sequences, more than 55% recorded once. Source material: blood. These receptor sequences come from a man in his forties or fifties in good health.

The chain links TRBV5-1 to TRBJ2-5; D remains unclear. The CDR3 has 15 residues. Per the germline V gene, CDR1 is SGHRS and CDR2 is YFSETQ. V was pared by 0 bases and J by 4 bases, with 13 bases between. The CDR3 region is CASSLATSGLETQYF. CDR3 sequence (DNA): TGCGCCAGCAGCTTGGCCACCTCCGGTTTAGAGACCCAGTACTTC.

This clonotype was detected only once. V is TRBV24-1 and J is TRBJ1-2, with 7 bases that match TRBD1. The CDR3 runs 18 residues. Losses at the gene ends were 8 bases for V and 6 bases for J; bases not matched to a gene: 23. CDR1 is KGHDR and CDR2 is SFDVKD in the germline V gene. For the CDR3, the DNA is TGTGCCACCACAAAACAGGGGCTCTCTGAGCGCTCAAACCATGGCTACACCTTC. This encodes CATTKQGLSERSNHGYTF.

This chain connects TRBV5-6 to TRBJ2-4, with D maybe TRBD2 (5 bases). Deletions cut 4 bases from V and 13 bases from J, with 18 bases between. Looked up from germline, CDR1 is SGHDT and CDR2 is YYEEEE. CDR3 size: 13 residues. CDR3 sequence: CASSEGPPTKQYF. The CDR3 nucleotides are TGTGCCAGCAGCGAGGGCCCTCCTACGAAACAGTACTTC.

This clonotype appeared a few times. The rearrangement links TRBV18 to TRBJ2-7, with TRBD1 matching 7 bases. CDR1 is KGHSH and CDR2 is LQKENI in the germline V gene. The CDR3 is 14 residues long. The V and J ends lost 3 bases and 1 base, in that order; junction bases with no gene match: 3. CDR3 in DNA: TGTGCCAGCTCACCTGCGGACAGGTCCTACGAGCAGTACTTC. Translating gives CASSPADRSYEQYF.

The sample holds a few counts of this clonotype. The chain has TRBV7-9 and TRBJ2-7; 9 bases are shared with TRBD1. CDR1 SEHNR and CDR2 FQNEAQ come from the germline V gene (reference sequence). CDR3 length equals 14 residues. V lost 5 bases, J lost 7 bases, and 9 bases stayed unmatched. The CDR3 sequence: CASSPAGTGTEQYF. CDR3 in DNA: TGTGCCAGCAGCCCCGCGGGGACAGGGACAGAGCAGTACTTC.

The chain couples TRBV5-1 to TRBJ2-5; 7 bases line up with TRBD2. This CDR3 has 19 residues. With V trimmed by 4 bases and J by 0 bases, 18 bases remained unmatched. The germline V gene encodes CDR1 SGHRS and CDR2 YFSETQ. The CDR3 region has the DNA TGCGCCAGCAGCGCCCGACGGGGGGAGCGGACCACGTACCAAGAGACCCAGTACTTC. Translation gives CASSARRGERTTYQETQYF.

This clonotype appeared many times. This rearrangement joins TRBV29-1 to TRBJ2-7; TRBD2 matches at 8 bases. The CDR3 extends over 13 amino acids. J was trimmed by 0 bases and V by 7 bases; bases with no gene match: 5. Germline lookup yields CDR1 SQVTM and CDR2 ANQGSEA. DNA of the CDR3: TGCAGCGCCGCCGGGACTAGCTCCTACGAGCAGTACTTC. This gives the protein CSAAGTSSYEQYF.

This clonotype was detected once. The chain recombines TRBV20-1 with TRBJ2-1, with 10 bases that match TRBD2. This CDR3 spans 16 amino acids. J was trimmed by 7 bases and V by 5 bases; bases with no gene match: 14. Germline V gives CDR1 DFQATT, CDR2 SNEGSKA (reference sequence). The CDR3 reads CSAPPLLAGVGNEQFF. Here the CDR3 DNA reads TGCAGTGCTCCCCCTCTTCTAGCGGGAGTAGGAAATGAGCAGTTCTTC.

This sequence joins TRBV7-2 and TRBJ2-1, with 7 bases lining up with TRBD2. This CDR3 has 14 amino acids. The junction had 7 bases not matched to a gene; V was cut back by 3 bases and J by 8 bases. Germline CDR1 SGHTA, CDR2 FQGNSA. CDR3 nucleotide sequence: TGTGCCAGCAGCTTCCAGGGAGGGTCAGATGAGCAGTTCTTC. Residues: CASSFQGGSDEQFF.

The CDR3 bases are TGTGCCAGCTCACCAGAAAGAAACAGGGGCGACACAGATACGCAGTATTTT. It specifies CASSPERNRGDTDTQYF. V usage is TRBV18 and J usage is TRBJ2-3; the match to TRBD1 covers 7 bases. This CDR3 is built from 17 residues. With 2 bases clipped from V and 2 bases from J, the junction kept 10 bases outside the gene matches. Germline V gives CDR1 KGHSH, CDR2 LQKENI.

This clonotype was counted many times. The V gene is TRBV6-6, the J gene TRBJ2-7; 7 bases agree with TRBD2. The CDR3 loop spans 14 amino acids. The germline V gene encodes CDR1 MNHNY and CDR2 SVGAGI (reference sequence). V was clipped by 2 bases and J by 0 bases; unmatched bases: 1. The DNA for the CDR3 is TGTGCCAGCAGTTACAGCGGGGTCTCCTACGAGCAGTACTTC. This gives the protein CASSYSGVSYEQYF.

The DNA for the CDR3 is TGTGCCAGCAGCGTAGGCGGGATTCAAGAGCAGTACTTC. This gives the protein CASSVGGIQEQYF. This chain links TRBV7-6 with TRBJ2-4; possibly TRBD2 for D (6 bases). The CDR3 spans 13 residues. The V gene's germline CDR1 is SGHVS and CDR2 FNYEAQ. With 5 bases removed from V and 13 bases from J, the gap between germline ends came to 18 bases.

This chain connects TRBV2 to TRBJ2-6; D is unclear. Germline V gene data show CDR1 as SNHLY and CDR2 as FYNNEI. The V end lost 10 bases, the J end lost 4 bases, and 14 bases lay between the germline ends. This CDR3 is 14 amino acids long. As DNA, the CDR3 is TGTGCCATAGACACCCCAGCCGGGGCCAACGTCCTGACTTTC. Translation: CAIDTPAGANVLTF.

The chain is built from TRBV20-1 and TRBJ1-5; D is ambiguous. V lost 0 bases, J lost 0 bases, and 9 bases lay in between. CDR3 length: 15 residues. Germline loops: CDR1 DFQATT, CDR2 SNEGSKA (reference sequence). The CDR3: CSARERVLSNQPQHF. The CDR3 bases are TGCAGTGCTAGAGAAAGGGTTCTTAGCAATCAGCCCCAGCATTTT.

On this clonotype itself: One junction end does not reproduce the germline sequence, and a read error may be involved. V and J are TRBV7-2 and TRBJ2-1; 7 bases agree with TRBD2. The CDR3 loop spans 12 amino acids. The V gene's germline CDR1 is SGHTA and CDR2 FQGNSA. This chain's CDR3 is CASSHRGDPKFF. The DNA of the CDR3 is TGCGCCAGCAGCCACCGGGGGGACCCTAAGTTCTTC. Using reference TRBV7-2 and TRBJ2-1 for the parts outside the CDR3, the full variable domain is GAGVSQSPSNKVTEKGKDVELRCDPISGHTALYWYRQSLGQGLEFLIYFQGNSAPDKSGLPSDRFSAERTGGSVSTLTIQRTQQEDSAVYLCASSHRGDPKFFGPGTRLTVL.

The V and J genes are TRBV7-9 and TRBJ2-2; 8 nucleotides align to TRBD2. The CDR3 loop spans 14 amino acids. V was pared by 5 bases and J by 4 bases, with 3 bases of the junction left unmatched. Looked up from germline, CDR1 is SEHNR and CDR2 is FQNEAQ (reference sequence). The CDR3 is CASSPAGGTGELFF. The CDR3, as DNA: TGTGCCAGCAGCCCCGCGGGGGGCACCGGGGAGCTGTTTTTT.

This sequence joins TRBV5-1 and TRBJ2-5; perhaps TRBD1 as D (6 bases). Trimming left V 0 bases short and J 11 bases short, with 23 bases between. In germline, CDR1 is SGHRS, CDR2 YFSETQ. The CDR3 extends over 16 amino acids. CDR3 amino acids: CASSLATGMGNNEQYF. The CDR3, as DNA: TGCGCCAGCAGCTTGGCCACAGGGATGGGGAACAATGAGCAGTACTTC. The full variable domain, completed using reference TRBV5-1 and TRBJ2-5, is KAGVTQTPRYLIKTRGQQVTLSCSPISGHRSVSWYQQTPGQGLQFLFEYFSETQRNKGNFPGRFSGRQFSNSRSEMNVSTLELGDSALYLCASSLATGMGNNEQYFGPGTRLLVL.

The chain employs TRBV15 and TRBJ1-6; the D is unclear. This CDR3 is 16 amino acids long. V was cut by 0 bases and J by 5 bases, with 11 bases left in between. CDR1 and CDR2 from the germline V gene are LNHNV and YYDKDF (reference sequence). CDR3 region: CATSRDPGRNNSPLHF. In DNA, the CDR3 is TGTGCCACCAGCAGAGACCCCGGACGTAATAATTCACCCCTCCACTTT.

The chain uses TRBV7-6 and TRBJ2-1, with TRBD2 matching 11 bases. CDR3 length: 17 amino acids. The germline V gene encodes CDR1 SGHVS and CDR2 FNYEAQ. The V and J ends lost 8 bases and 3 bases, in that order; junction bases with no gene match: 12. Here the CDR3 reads CASALTPGTSGYNEQFF. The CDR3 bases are TGTGCCAGCGCACTGACCCCCGGGACTAGCGGCTACAATGAGCAGTTCTTC.

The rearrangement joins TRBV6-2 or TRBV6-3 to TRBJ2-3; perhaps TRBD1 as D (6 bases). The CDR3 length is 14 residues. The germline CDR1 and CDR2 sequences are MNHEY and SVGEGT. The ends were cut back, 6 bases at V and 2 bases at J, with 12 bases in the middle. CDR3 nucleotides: TGTGCCAGCAGATCTCGACAGGTCACAGATACGCAGTATTTT. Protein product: CASRSRQVTDTQYF.

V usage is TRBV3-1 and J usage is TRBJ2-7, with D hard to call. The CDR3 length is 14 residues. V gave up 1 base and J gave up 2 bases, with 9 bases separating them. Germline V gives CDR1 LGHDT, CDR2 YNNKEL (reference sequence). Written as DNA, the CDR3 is TGTGCCAGCAGCCAAGGAAGCTTAGCCTACGAGCAGTACTTC. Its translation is CASSQGSLAYEQYF.

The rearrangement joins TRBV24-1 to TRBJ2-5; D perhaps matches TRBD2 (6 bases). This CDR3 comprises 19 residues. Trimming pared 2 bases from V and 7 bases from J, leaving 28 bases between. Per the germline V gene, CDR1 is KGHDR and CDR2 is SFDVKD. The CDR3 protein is CATSDSGRRERTMLGTQYF. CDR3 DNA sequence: TGTGCCACCAGTGATTCGGGTCGGCGGGAAAGGACGATGTTGGGGACCCAGTACTTC.

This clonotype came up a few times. CDR3 region: CASQGLAGGGSYEQYF. The CDR3 DNA sequence: TGTGCCAGCCAAGGGCTAGCGGGAGGTGGATCCTACGAGCAGTACTTC. The V call is TRBV7-8, the J call TRBJ2-5, with TRBD2 identical over 11 bases. The J call may be wrong; the DNA end is better matched by TRBJ2-7. CDR3 length: 16 amino acids. Germline V CDR1 and CDR2: SGHVS, FQNEAQ.

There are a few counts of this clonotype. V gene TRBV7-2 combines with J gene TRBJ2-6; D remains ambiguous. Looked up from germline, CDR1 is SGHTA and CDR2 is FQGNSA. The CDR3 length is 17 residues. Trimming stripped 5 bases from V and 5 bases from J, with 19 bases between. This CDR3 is CASSIQWTGSRANVLTF. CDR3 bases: TGTGCCAGCAGCATCCAGTGGACCGGTTCCAGGGCCAACGTCCTGACTTTC.

The CDR3 protein is CASSFPSTGGEAEAFF. CDR3 nucleotides: TGTGCCAGCAGCTTCCCCTCCACAGGGGGCGAGGCTGAAGCTTTCTTT. This rearrangement joins TRBV12-3 or TRBV12-4 to TRBJ1-1, with 9 nucleotides matching TRBD1. V gave up 6 bases and J gave up 6 bases; unmatched junction bases: 14. This CDR3 contains 16 residues.

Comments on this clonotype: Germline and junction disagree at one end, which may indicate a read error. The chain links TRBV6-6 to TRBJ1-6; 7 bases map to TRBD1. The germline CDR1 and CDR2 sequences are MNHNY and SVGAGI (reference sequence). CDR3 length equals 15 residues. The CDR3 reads CASSFRDRDNSSLHF. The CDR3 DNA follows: TGTGCCAGCAGTTTCCGAGACAGGGATAATTCATCCCTCCACTTT.

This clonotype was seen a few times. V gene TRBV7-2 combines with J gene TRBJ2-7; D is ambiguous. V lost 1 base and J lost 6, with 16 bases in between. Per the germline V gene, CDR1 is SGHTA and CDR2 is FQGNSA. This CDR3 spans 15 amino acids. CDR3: CASSLVVGRTSEQYF. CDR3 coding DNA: TGTGCCAGCAGCTTAGTAGTGGGCAGGACGAGCGAGCAGTACTTC.

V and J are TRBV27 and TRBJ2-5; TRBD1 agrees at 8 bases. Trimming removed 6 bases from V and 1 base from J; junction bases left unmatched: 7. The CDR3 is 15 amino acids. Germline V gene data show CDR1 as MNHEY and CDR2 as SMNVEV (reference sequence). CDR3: CASRLVTGAQETQYF. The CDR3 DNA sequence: TGTGCCAGCAGACTAGTGACAGGGGCCCAAGAGACCCAGTACTTC.

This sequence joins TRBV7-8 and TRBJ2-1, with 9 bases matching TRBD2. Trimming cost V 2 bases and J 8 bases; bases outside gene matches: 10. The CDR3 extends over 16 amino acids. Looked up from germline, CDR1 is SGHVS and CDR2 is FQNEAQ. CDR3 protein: CASSLSALAGFYEQFF. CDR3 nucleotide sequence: TGTGCCAGCAGCTTAAGTGCTCTAGCGGGATTCTATGAGCAGTTCTTC.